The rows below give T cell receptor beta chains drawn from one sample of a study of cytomegalovirus exposure and HLA in healthy donors. Clones were read by immunoSEQ multiplex PCR, and TCRdb kept only the in-frame ones, dropping some. Here the sample spans hundreds of thousands of clones, 86% being singletons. Material for sequencing was PBMCs. The receptors were sampled from a woman aged 18-29 years in good health and CMV-seronegative. CDR3s include the opening cysteine and the closing phenylalanine or tryptophan. Each record gives: D gene, CDR3 length, V gene, J gene, clone size, CDR3 DNA, CDR3 protein. The D gene is left open where the match is weak. Expanded clones get a size class; other rows say once, few or many, or leave the size out.

D: .; length: 13; V: TRBV14; J: TRBJ2-7; size: .; DNA: TGTGCCACGTCTTACAGGGCCCACTACGAGCAGTACTTC; CDR3: CATSYRAHYEQYF
D: TRBD1; length: 17; V: TRBV7-9; J: TRBJ1-1; size: .; DNA: TGTGCCAGCAGCTTTAGGAAGGGGGCGGTGTTGAACACTGAAGCTTTCTTT; CDR3: CASSFRKGAVLNTEAFF
D: TRBD1; length: 15; V: TRBV6-1; J: TRBJ2-7; size: .; DNA: TGTGCCAGCACCAGGTCCCGGACAGGGGATAACGAGCAGTACTTC; CDR3: CASTRSRTGDNEQYF
D: .; length: 15; V: TRBV19; J: TRBJ1-1; size: .; DNA: TGTGCCAGTAGTATAGTTGCGGTAGTCAACACTGAAGCTTTCTTT; CDR3: CASSIVAVVNTEAFF
D: TRBD1; length: 16; V: TRBV11-2; J: TRBJ1-1; size: .; DNA: TGTGCCAGCAGCTTGTCAGGGACAGTAAGGAACACTGAAGCTTTCTTT; CDR3: CASSLSGTVRNTEAFF
D: .; length: 13; V: TRBV28; J: TRBJ1-2; size: .; DNA: TGTGCCAGCAGTGACGGACAGACCTATGGCTACACCTTC; CDR3: CASSDGQTYGYTF
D: TRBD2; length: 15; V: TRBV30; J: TRBJ2-3; size: .; DNA: TGTGCCTGGAGTGTGGGGAGGGTAGACACAGATACGCAGTATTTT; CDR3: CAWSVGRVDTDTQYF
D: TRBD1; length: 17; V: TRBV4-1; J: TRBJ1-2; size: .; DNA: TGCGCCAGCAGCCAAGGCCTTCGGACGGGACAGGGTTATGGCTACACCTTC; CDR3: CASSQGLRTGQGYGYTF
D: TRBD2; length: 14; V: TRBV6-1; J: TRBJ2-2; size: .; DNA: TGTGCCAGCAGGGGACTAACGAACACCGGGGAGCTGTTTTTT; CDR3: CASRGLTNTGELFF
D: TRBD2; length: 16; V: TRBV10-1; J: TRBJ2-7; size: once; DNA: TGCGCCAGCAGTGTAAGACTAGCGGGAGTTAGGTACGAGCAGTACTTC; CDR3: CASSVRLAGVRYEQYF
D: .; length: 15; V: TRBV2; J: TRBJ1-5; size: .; DNA: TGTGCCAGCAGTGATCCCGCAGGGGGCAATCAGCCCCAGCATTTT; CDR3: CASSDPAGGNQPQHF
D: .; length: 16; V: TRBV29-1; J: TRBJ2-3; size: .; DNA: TGCAGCGTTAGGGGACGGGCGGGGGCTGATGGAGATACGCAGTATTTT; CDR3: CSVRGRAGADGDTQYF
D: TRBD1; length: 15; V: TRBV28; J: TRBJ2-1; size: .; DNA: TGTGCCAGCAGTTTAGGGACAGGGGCGCGCGATGAGCAGTTCTTC; CDR3: CASSLGTGARDEQFF
D: .; length: 16; V: TRBV5-4; J: TRBJ1-2; size: few; DNA: TGTGCCAGCAGCTTGGGTCCCGGGGGAACTTACTATGGCTACACCTTC; CDR3: CASSLGPGGTYYGYTF
D: .; length: 15; V: TRBV5-4; J: TRBJ2-7; size: few; DNA: TGTGCCAGCAGCGTAGGGGGAACAACCTCCTACGAGCAGTACTTC; CDR3: CASSVGGTTSYEQYF
D: TRBD2; length: 15; V: TRBV28; J: TRBJ2-5; size: .; DNA: TGTGCCAGCAGTTTACCACTAGCGGGGGCAGAGACCCAGTACTTC; CDR3: CASSLPLAGAETQYF
D: .; length: 14; V: TRBV5-4; J: TRBJ1-1; size: once; DNA: TGTGCCAGCAGCGCAACGACAGGCCCGTTTGAAGCTTTCTTT; CDR3: CASSATTGPFEAFF
D: .; length: 14; V: TRBV29-1; J: TRBJ2-1; size: once; DNA: TGCAGCGTTGAAGAGGGTGGACAGCTCGGTGAGCAGTTCTTC; CDR3: CSVEEGGQLGEQFF
D: .; length: 14; V: TRBV27; J: TRBJ2-3; size: .; DNA: TGTGCCAGCAGTCCGACAGGGCGGGAAGATACGCAGTATTTT; CDR3: CASSPTGREDTQYF
D: .; length: 16; V: TRBV7-9; J: TRBJ1-5; size: .; DNA: TGTGCCAGCAGCAATAGTGGGGGGGTTGGCGGTCAGCCCCAGCATTTT; CDR3: CASSNSGGVGGQPQHF
D: TRBD1; length: 13; V: TRBV5-1; J: TRBJ1-2; size: .; DNA: TGCGCCAGCAGCCGGACAGGGTCCCATGGCTACACCTTC; CDR3: CASSRTGSHGYTF
D: .; length: 18; V: TRBV7-3; J: TRBJ2-5; size: .; DNA: TGTGCCAGCAGCTTAACAGGGCCCCCGAGGGACTCTCAAGAGACCCAGTACTTC; CDR3: CASSLTGPPRDSQETQYF
D: .; length: 15; V: TRBV7-2; J: TRBJ2-7; size: .; DNA: TGTGCCAGCAGCTTGGGAAGGCTAGCTTCGGGGGAGCAGTACTTC; CDR3: CASSLGRLASGEQYF
D: .; length: 15; V: TRBV2; J: TRBJ1-5; size: few; DNA: TGTGCCAGCAGTGAAGCGCTTCAAAGAGATCAGCCCCAGCATTTT; CDR3: CASSEALQRDQPQHF
D: TRBD1; length: 15; V: TRBV5-5; J: TRBJ2-7; size: few; DNA: TGTGCCAGCAGCCCATCTGGGACAGGGACATACGAGCAGTACTTC; CDR3: CASSPSGTGTYEQYF
D: .; length: 13; V: TRBV6-1; J: TRBJ2-7; size: .; DNA: TGTGCCAGCAGTGAAACAGGGAGCCACGAGCAGTACTTC; CDR3: CASSETGSHEQYF
D: .; length: 14; V: TRBV30; J: TRBJ2-7; size: few; DNA: TGTGCCTGGGATCCCGTCGGGGGCTCCTACGAGCAGTACTTC; CDR3: CAWDPVGGSYEQYF
D: .; length: 14; V: TRBV7-2; J: TRBJ2-5; size: .; DNA: TGTGCCAGCAGCCGATATGGTAGCCAAGAGACCCAGTACTTC; CDR3: CASSRYGSQETQYF
D: TRBD2; length: 16; V: TRBV6-5; J: TRBJ2-7; size: .; DNA: TGTGCCAGCAGTTACTCGGGGACTAGCGGCTCCTACGAGCAGTACTTC; CDR3: CASSYSGTSGSYEQYF
D: TRBD2; length: 14; V: TRBV6-4; J: TRBJ2-1; size: .; DNA: TGTGCCAGCAGTTTACTAGCGGGGTACAATGAGCAGTTCTTC; CDR3: CASSLLAGYNEQFF
D: .; length: 12; V: TRBV9; J: TRBJ1-2; size: .; DNA: TGTGCCAGCAGCCGGACAGACTATGGCTACACCTTC; CDR3: CASSRTDYGYTF
D: .; length: 13; V: TRBV5-4; J: TRBJ2-7; size: .; DNA: TGTGCCAGCAGCTTTGACTTTACCTACGAGCAGTACTTC; CDR3: CASSFDFTYEQYF
D: TRBD1; length: 13; V: TRBV14; J: TRBJ2-1; size: .; DNA: TGTGCCAGCAGCGGACAGGGGTTGAGTGAGCAGTTCTTC; CDR3: CASSGQGLSEQFF
D: .; length: 13; V: TRBV7-9; J: TRBJ2-3; size: few; DNA: TGTGCCAGCAGCGCCAACCAGGGGGATACGCAGTATTTT; CDR3: CASSANQGDTQYF
D: TRBD1; length: 15; V: TRBV5-1; J: TRBJ2-3; size: once; DNA: TGCGCCAGCAGCTTGGAGGGGGCCCGGTCAGGCACGCAGTATTTT; CDR3: CASSLEGARSGTQYF
D: TRBD1; length: 14; V: TRBV5-4; J: TRBJ2-7; size: few; DNA: TGTGCCAGCAGCGGCGGGACAGGGGTTGGCGAGCAGTACTTC; CDR3: CASSGGTGVGEQYF
D: TRBD1; length: 13; V: TRBV5-1; J: TRBJ1-1; size: .; DNA: TGCGCCAGCAGCCCCGGAGGGGGCTCTGAAGCTTTCTTT; CDR3: CASSPGGGSEAFF
D: TRBD1; length: 12; V: TRBV6-6; J: TRBJ2-1; size: .; DNA: TGTGCCTCAGGGGGCCCCTACAATGAGCAGTTCTTC; CDR3: CASGGPYNEQFF
D: .; length: 15; V: TRBV27; J: TRBJ2-7; size: .; DNA: TGTGCCAGCAGTCTATACCCCCTTTACAGATACGAGCAGTACTTC; CDR3: CASSLYPLYRYEQYF
D: .; length: 12; V: TRBV13; J: TRBJ2-1; size: .; DNA: TGTGCCAGCAGCTTAATTCTCAATGAGCAGTTCTTC; CDR3: CASSLILNEQFF
D: TRBD1; length: 18; V: TRBV15; J: TRBJ2-5; size: .; DNA: TGTGCCACCAGCAGAGACAGGACAGGGGGGAATGAGCGAGAGACCCAGTACTTC; CDR3: CATSRDRTGGNERETQYF
D: TRBD1; length: 17; V: TRBV19; J: TRBJ2-7; size: .; DNA: TGTGCCAGTAGTATGGGGGCTCACGGACAGGGTGGGTCCGGGCAGTACTTC; CDR3: CASSMGAHGQGGSGQYF
D: .; length: 13; V: TRBV30; J: TRBJ1-5; size: .; DNA: TGTGCCTGGAGGCTGGACAACAATCAGCCCCAGCATTTT; CDR3: CAWRLDNNQPQHF
D: .; length: 16; V: TRBV5-1; J: TRBJ2-3; size: .; DNA: TGCGCCAGCAGTTTCTTAGGACTACAACTCACAGATACGCAGTATTTT; CDR3: CASSFLGLQLTDTQYF
D: .; length: 15; V: TRBV5-4; J: TRBJ1-2; size: .; DNA: TGTGCCAGCAGCTTAGGGTCAGGGGCGGCTTCAGGCTACACCTTC; CDR3: CASSLGSGAASGYTF
D: .; length: 14; V: TRBV6-6; J: TRBJ1-5; size: once; DNA: TGTGCCAGCAGTTACTCGACGGATCCGGGGCCCCAGCATTTT; CDR3: CASSYSTDPGPQHF
D: TRBD1; length: 14; V: TRBV28; J: TRBJ2-2; size: once; DNA: TGTGCCAGCCAGGGACAGGGGAACACCGGGGAGCTGTTTTTT; CDR3: CASQGQGNTGELFF